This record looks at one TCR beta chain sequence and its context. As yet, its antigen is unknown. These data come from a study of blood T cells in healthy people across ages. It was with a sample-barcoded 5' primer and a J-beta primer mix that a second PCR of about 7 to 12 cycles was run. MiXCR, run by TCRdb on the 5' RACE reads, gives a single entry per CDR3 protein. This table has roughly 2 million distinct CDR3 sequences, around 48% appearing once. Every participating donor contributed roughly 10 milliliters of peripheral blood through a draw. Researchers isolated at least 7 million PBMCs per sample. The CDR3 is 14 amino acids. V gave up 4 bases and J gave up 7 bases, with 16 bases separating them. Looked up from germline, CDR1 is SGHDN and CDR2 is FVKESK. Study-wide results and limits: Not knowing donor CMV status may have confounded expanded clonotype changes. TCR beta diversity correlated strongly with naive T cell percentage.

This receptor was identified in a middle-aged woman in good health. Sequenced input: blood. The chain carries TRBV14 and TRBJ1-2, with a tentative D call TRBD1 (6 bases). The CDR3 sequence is CASSRTAGVSGYTF. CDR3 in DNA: TGTGCCAGCAGCCGCACCGCAGGGGTATCTGGCTACACCTTC.